These T cell receptor beta chains were read from a single sample in a study of blood T cell repertoires in COVID-19. The protocol was immunoSEQ multiplex PCR, while the TCRdb copy is restricted to in-frame clones and leaves out a portion. The table records about 190,000 clones, approximately 84% of them present only once. Sequencing was done on a sample of peripheral blood. All receptors come from a woman in her seventies with active or convalescent COVID-19. Both conserved end residues are part of each CDR3. The order of the fields is D gene, clone size, J gene, V gene, CDR3 protein, CDR3 DNA. A D gene is named only where the DNA matches it firmly. Size is omitted from some rows. Given values are once, few, many or a class for expanded clones.

>TRBD1|few|TRBJ1-3|TRBV5-4
CASSLGTGAGNTIYF
TGTGCCAGCAGCCTCGGGACAGGGGCCGGAAACACCATATATTTT
>-|-|TRBJ2-7|TRBV13
CASSSVFYEQYF
TGTGCCAGCAGCTCGGTCTTCTACGAGCAGTACTTC
>TRBD2|-|TRBJ2-7|TRBV3-1/TRBV3-2
CASSQEAAGGYEQYF
TGTGCCAGCAGCCAAGAGGCAGCGGGAGGCTACGAGCAGTACTTC
>-|-|TRBJ2-5|TRBV21-1
CASREAGGGETQYF
TGTGCCAGCAGGGAAGCGGGAGGAGGAGAGACCCAGTACTTC
>TRBD2|-|TRBJ2-7|TRBV7-3
CASSLRASGPYEQYF
TGTGCCAGCAGCTTGCGGGCTAGCGGGCCCTACGAGCAGTACTTC
>-|-|TRBJ2-6|TRBV19
CASSPGGANVLTF
TGTGCCAGTAGTCCCGGTGGGGCCAACGTCCTGACTTTC
>-|once|TRBJ1-2|TRBV2
CASSEARPAGGYTF
TGTGCCAGCAGTGAAGCGCGGCCCGCTGGGGGCTACACCTTC
>-|-|TRBJ2-1|TRBV7-3
CASSKDGGLEQFF
TGTGCCAGCAGCAAAGACGGGGGACTCGAGCAGTTCTTC
>-|-|TRBJ2-1|TRBV5-4
CASSLPTGGRSYNEQFF
TGTGCCAGCAGCTTGCCCACAGGTGGTAGATCCTACAATGAGCAGTTCTTC
>-|once|TRBJ2-1|TRBV6-5
CAGRDPGDDEQFF
TGTGCCGGACGGGACCCGGGAGATGATGAGCAGTTCTTC
>-|-|TRBJ1-2|TRBV6-5
CASSHKGDTF
TGTGCCAGCAGCCACAAAGGGGACACCTTC
>TRBD1|few|TRBJ1-1|TRBV12-3/TRBV12-4
CASSQGQGTEAFF
TGTGCCAGCAGTCAGGGACAGGGCACTGAAGCTTTCTTT
>-|-|TRBJ2-2|TRBV12-2
CASRLGLGETGAHTGELFF
TGTGCAAGTCGCTTAGGTTTGGGTGAGACAGGGGCCCACACCGGGGAGCTGTTTTTT
>TRBD2|few|TRBJ2-5|TRBV4-1
CASSRGGVETQYF
TGCGCCAGCAGCCGCGGGGGAGTGGAGACCCAGTACTTC
>-|-|TRBJ1-2|TRBV13
CASSLRIEGYGYTF
TGTGCCAGCAGCTTAAGGATAGAGGGCTATGGCTACACCTTC
>TRBD1|-|TRBJ2-7|TRBV7-6
CASRRTGDFYEQYF
TGTGCCAGCCGGCGGACAGGGGACTTCTACGAGCAGTACTTC
>-|-|TRBJ2-7|TRBV6-1
CASSDHGGPYEQYF
TGTGCCAGCAGTGACCATGGGGGCCCCTACGAGCAGTACTTC
>-|-|TRBJ2-7|TRBV7-8
CASSKPLERYDEEQYF
TGTGCCAGCAGCAAACCCCTAGAACGTTATGACGAGGAGCAGTACTTC
>TRBD2|few|TRBJ2-1|TRBV9
CASSVGTSGPNEQFF
TGTGCCAGCAGCGTCGGGACTAGCGGCCCCAATGAGCAGTTCTTC
>TRBD1|-|TRBJ2-5|TRBV6-6
CASSTGTGRETQYF
TGTGCCAGCAGTACAGGGACAGGGAGAGAGACCCAGTACTTC
>TRBD1|-|TRBJ1-1|TRBV28
CASTPDRGFTEAFF
TGTGCCAGCACTCCGGACAGGGGATTCACTGAAGCTTTCTTT
>-|-|TRBJ2-3|TRBV7-6
CASSFLTEGVDTQYF
TGTGCCAGCAGCTTCTTAACAGAAGGGGTAGATACGCAGTATTTT
>-|-|TRBJ1-5|TRBV6-5
CATYERGDNQPQHF
TGTGCCACCTACGAGCGGGGGGACAATCAGCCCCAGCATTTT
>TRBD2|-|TRBJ2-7|TRBV5-1
CASSNGLAGDSYEQYF
TGCGCCAGCAGCAACGGACTAGCGGGAGACTCCTACGAGCAGTACTTC
>TRBD1|-|TRBJ2-7|TRBV29-1
CSLPERGQGEFGRSYEQYF
TGCAGCCTCCCCGAGAGGGGACAGGGGGAGTTTGGGCGATCCTACGAGCAGTACTTC
>-|-|TRBJ1-6|TRBV3-1/TRBV3-2
CASSQNKGGSPLHF
TGTGCCAGCAGCCAAAACAAAGGAGGTTCACCCCTCCACTTT
>-|few|TRBJ1-2|TRBV28
CASSLVQGLGYGYTF
TGTGCCAGCAGTTTAGTCCAGGGGTTAGGCTATGGCTACACCTTC
>-|-|TRBJ2-2|TRBV24-1
CATRLGGTGELFF
TGTGCCACCCGTCTGGGGGGCACCGGGGAGCTGTTTTTT
>TRBD1|-|TRBJ2-7|TRBV18
CASSLQGNEQYF
TGTGCCAGCTCCCTACAGGGGAACGAGCAGTACTTC
>-|-|TRBJ1-1|TRBV28
CASRDGGTGIAEAFF
TGTGCCAGCAGGGACGGAGGGACGGGGATCGCTGAAGCTTTCTTT
>TRBD1|few|TRBJ2-7|TRBV6-5
CASSYSRTGVDYEQYF
TGTGCCAGCAGTTACTCGAGGACAGGGGTCGACTACGAGCAGTACTTC
>-|-|TRBJ1-2|TRBV6-5
CASTPADYGYTF
TGTGCCAGCACCCCAGCGGACTATGGCTACACCTTC
>-|-|TRBJ1-1|TRBV29-1
CSAERGTEAFF
TGCAGCGCTGAGCGGGGCACTGAAGCTTTCTTT